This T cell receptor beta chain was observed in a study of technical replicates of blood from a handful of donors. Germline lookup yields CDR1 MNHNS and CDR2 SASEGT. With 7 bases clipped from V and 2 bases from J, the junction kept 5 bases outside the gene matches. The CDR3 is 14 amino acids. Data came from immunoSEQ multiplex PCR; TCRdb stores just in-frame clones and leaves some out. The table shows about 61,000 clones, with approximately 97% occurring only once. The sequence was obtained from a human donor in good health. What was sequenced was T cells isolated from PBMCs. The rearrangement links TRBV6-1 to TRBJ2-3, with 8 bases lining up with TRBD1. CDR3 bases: TGTGCCAGCATGAGGGACAGGACCACAGATACGCAGTATTTT. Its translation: CASMRDRTTDTQYF.